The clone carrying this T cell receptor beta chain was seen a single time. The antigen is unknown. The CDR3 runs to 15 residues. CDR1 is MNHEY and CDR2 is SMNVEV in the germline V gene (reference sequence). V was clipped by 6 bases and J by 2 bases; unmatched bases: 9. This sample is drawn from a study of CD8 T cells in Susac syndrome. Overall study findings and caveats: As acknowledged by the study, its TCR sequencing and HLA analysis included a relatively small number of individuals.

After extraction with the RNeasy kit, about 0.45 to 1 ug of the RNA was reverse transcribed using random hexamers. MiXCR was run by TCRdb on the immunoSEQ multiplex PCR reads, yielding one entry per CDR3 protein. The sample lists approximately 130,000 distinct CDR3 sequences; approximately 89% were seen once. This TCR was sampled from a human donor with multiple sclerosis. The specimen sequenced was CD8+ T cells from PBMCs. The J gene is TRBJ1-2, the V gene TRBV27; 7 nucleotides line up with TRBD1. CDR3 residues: CASRTGWDSNYGYTF. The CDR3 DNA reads TGTGCCAGCAGGACAGGGTGGGACAGCAACTATGGCTACACCTTC.